This T cell receptor (beta chain) was recovered during a study of blood T cell repertoires in COVID-19. CDR1 is SGHRS and CDR2 is YFSETQ in the germline V gene. The ends were cut back, 0 bases at V and 7 bases at J, with 16 bases in the middle. CDR3 length equals 15 residues. Methods used by the authors: How many nucleated cells were present was estimated from reference gene primer amplification. Assay used: immunoSEQ multiplex PCR; TCRdb lists only in-frame clones, some missing. The V and J calls and clone size were taken over from that table, and D and trimming were inferred from the DNA. The sample gives around 150,000 clones, approximately 80% of which show up once; 11% is in the top ten. Each participant's cohort was designated according to participant-reported clinical history. Resolution of symptoms, clearance, or two negative PCRs was present in recovered Cohort 3 donors.

The TCR originated in a man aged 50-60 years who had recovered from COVID-19. The rearrangement links TRBV5-1 to TRBJ1-1; D may be TRBD1 (6 bases). Material: PBMCs or T cells enriched from blood (not recorded which). CDR3 nucleotides: TGCGCCAGCAGCTTGGGAAATACGGTACAGGGTGAAGCTTTCTTT. Residues: CASSLGNTVQGEAFF.